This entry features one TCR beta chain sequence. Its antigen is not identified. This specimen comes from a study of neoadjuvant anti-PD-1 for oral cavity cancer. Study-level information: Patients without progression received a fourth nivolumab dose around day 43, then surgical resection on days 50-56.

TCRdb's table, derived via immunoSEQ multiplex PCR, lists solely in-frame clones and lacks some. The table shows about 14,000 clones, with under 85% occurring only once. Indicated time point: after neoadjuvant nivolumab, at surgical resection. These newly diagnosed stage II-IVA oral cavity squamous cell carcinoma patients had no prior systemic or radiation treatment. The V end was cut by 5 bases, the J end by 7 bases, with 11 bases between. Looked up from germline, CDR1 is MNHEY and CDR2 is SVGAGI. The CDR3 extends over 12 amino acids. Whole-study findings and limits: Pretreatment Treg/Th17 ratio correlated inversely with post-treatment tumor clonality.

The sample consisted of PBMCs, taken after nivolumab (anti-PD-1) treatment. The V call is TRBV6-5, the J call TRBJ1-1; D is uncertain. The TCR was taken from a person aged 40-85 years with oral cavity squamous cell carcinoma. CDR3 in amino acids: CASSDNPDEAFF. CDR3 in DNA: TGTGCCAGCAGTGACAACCCAGATGAAGCTTTCTTT.